The rows below give T cell receptor beta chains drawn from one sample of a study of cytomegalovirus exposure and HLA in healthy donors. The assay was immunoSEQ multiplex PCR, and TCRdb's table has in-frame clones only and misses some. The sample includes 95,000 to 100,000 clones, about 70% of them seen just once. Sequencing was done on a sample of PBMCs. All receptors come from a woman in her thirties or forties in good health and CMV-seronegative. Both conserved end residues are part of each CDR3. The order of the fields is V gene, J gene, D gene, clone size, CDR3 protein, CDR3 DNA. A D gene is named only where the DNA matches it firmly. Part of the rows lack a size; the others show once, few, many or a class for expanded clones.

V: TRBV9
J: TRBJ1-1
D: .
size: .
CDR3: CASSASAYTEAFF
DNA: TGTGCCAGCAGCGCAAGTGCGTACACTGAAGCTTTCTTT

V: TRBV6-1
J: TRBJ2-7
D: .
size: .
CDR3: CASSRRALGDSEQYF
DNA: TGTGCCAGCAGTCGCCGGGCCCTAGGGGACTCCGAGCAGTACTTC

V: TRBV12-5
J: TRBJ2-3
D: TRBD2
size: .
CDR3: CASGLVTSGGAGTQYF
DNA: TGTGCTAGTGGTTTGGTGACTAGCGGGGGGGCGGGTACGCAGTATTTT

V: TRBV18
J: TRBJ1-2
D: .
size: few
CDR3: CASSPPSTAFYGYTF
DNA: TGTGCCAGCTCACCTCCTTCGACAGCCTTCTATGGCTACACCTTC

V: TRBV6-5
J: TRBJ1-6
D: .
size: .
CDR3: CASSQLRTDNSPLHF
DNA: TGTGCCAGCAGTCAACTCAGGACTGATAATTCACCCCTCCACTTT

V: TRBV7-2
J: TRBJ2-7
D: TRBD2
size: .
CDR3: CASTQLAGFDEQYF
DNA: TGTGCCAGCACGCAACTAGCGGGATTCGACGAGCAGTACTTC

V: TRBV6-1
J: TRBJ1-2
D: TRBD1
size: .
CDR3: CASSEGGQVDYGYTF
DNA: TGTGCCAGCAGTGAAGGAGGACAGGTAGACTATGGCTACACCTTC

V: TRBV2
J: TRBJ2-3
D: .
size: few
CDR3: CASSETIDTQYF
DNA: TGTGCCAGCAGTGAAACTATAGATACGCAGTATTTT

V: TRBV13
J: TRBJ1-1
D: .
size: few
CDR3: CASSLGSRLEAFF
DNA: TGTGCCAGCAGCTTAGGGTCACGACTTGAAGCTTTCTTT

V: TRBV7-9
J: TRBJ2-5
D: .
size: .
CDR3: CSSTTIMREETQYF
DNA: TGTTCCAGCACCACGATTATGCGGGAAGAGACCCAGTACTTC

V: TRBV7-9
J: TRBJ2-5
D: .
size: .
CDR3: CASSLAPVQETQYF
DNA: TGTGCCAGCAGCTTAGCGCCGGTCCAAGAGACCCAGTACTTC

V: TRBV10-1
J: TRBJ2-1
D: TRBD1
size: .
CDR3: CASSERDRPWDEQFF
DNA: TGCGCCAGCAGTGAGCGGGACAGGCCCTGGGATGAGCAGTTCTTC

V: TRBV6-1
J: TRBJ2-2
D: .
size: .
CDR3: CASSALANTGELFF
DNA: TGTGCCAGCAGTGCACTAGCGAACACCGGGGAGCTGTTTTTT

V: TRBV29-1
J: TRBJ2-7
D: .
size: once
CDR3: CSVEVAGYLRYF
DNA: TGCAGCGTTGAAGTCGCAGGGTATTTGAGGTACTTC

V: TRBV14
J: TRBJ2-2
D: TRBD1
size: once
CDR3: CASSRGQGVWAGELFF
DNA: TGTGCCAGCAGCCGCGGACAGGGGGTGTGGGCCGGGGAGCTGTTTTTT

V: TRBV20-1
J: TRBJ2-1
D: .
size: few
CDR3: CSARLVNEQFF
DNA: TGCAGTGCCAGACTAGTAAATGAGCAGTTCTTC

V: TRBV5-1
J: TRBJ2-5
D: .
size: .
CDR3: CASSLLGGAETQYF
DNA: TGCGCCAGCAGCTTGTTGGGGGGGGCGGAGACCCAGTACTTC

V: TRBV15
J: TRBJ2-3
D: TRBD1
size: .
CDR3: CATSSFSGTGKAPITDTQYF
DNA: TGTGCCACCAGCAGTTTTTCGGGGACAGGGAAGGCTCCAATCACAGATACGCAGTATTTT

V: TRBV6-1
J: TRBJ2-3
D: .
size: .
CDR3: CASTPKLSTDTQYF
DNA: TGTGCCAGCACGCCCAAACTAAGCACAGATACGCAGTATTTT

V: TRBV7-9
J: TRBJ2-1
D: .
size: .
CDR3: CASSLAYEQFF
DNA: TGTGCCAGCAGCTTAGCCTATGAGCAGTTCTTC

V: TRBV19
J: TRBJ1-1
D: TRBD1
size: .
CDR3: CASSILDRTMNTEAFF
DNA: TGTGCCAGTAGTATTTTGGACAGGACAATGAACACTGAAGCTTTCTTT

V: TRBV2
J: TRBJ2-7
D: .
size: .
CDR3: CASRGGGRYEQYF
DNA: TGTGCCAGCAGAGGTGGAGGGAGGTACGAGCAGTACTTC

V: TRBV6-6
J: TRBJ1-2
D: .
size: .
CDR3: CASSYPTGDYGYTF
DNA: TGTGCCAGCAGTTACCCGACGGGGGACTATGGCTACACCTTC

V: TRBV4-1
J: TRBJ2-7
D: .
size: .
CDR3: CASSHGQGGSYEQYF
DNA: TGCGCCAGCAGCCATGGACAGGGAGGGTCCTACGAGCAGTACTTC

V: TRBV7-9
J: TRBJ2-3
D: TRBD2
size: few
CDR3: CASSLISGDVDTQYF
DNA: TGTGCCAGCAGCCTTATTAGCGGGGACGTCGATACGCAGTATTTT

V: TRBV11-2
J: TRBJ1-1
D: .
size: few
CDR3: CASSYKTGGTEAFF
DNA: TGTGCCAGCAGCTATAAGACAGGAGGCACTGAAGCTTTCTTT

V: TRBV4-2
J: TRBJ2-7
D: TRBD1
size: .
CDR3: CASSHTGTGGSEQYF
DNA: TGTGCCAGCAGCCACACCGGGACAGGGGGATCCGAGCAGTACTTC

V: TRBV6-4
J: TRBJ1-5
D: .
size: few
CDR3: CASSGWRASNQPQHF
DNA: TGTGCCAGCAGTGGGTGGAGGGCGAGCAATCAGCCCCAGCATTTT

V: TRBV4-1
J: TRBJ2-4
D: .
size: few
CDR3: CASSQDYREKNIQYF
DNA: TGCGCCAGCAGCCAAGATTACAGGGAGAAAAACATTCAGTACTTC

V: TRBV19
J: TRBJ1-2
D: .
size: few
CDR3: CASSIIPGGYTF
DNA: TGTGCCAGTAGTATCATTCCGGGTGGCTACACCTTC

V: TRBV10-3
J: TRBJ2-7
D: TRBD1
size: .
CDR3: CAISESRDRYEQYF
DNA: TGTGCCATCAGTGAGTCGAGGGACAGATACGAGCAGTACTTC

V: TRBV4-2
J: TRBJ2-3
D: TRBD2
size: .
CDR3: CASSENEAGGGADTQYF
DNA: TGTGCCAGCAGCGAAAACGAAGCGGGGGGGGGCGCAGATACGCAGTATTTT

V: TRBV6-9
J: TRBJ1-2
D: TRBD1
size: .
CDR3: CARRDRPTYGYTF
DNA: TGTGCCAGAAGGGACAGGCCCACATATGGCTACACCTTC

V: TRBV10-2
J: TRBJ2-3
D: TRBD2
size: .
CDR3: CASSEPGRATDTQYF
DNA: TGCGCCAGCAGTGAGCCCGGGAGGGCCACAGATACGCAGTATTTT

V: TRBV6-6
J: TRBJ2-7
D: .
size: few
CDR3: CASSYSREAHEQYF
DNA: TGTGCCAGCAGTTACTCCCGTGAGGCCCACGAGCAGTACTTC

V: TRBV5-1
J: TRBJ2-3
D: .
size: .
CDR3: CASKAGPSTDTQYF
DNA: TGCGCCAGCAAGGCGGGACCTAGCACAGATACGCAGTATTTT

V: TRBV5-1
J: TRBJ2-7
D: TRBD2
size: .
CDR3: CASSALPGLAGEGLEQYF
DNA: TGCGCCAGCAGCGCATTACCGGGACTAGCGGGAGAGGGGCTCGAGCAGTACTTC

V: TRBV6-4
J: TRBJ2-2
D: TRBD1
size: .
CDR3: CASRQGGDTGELFF
DNA: TGTGCCAGCAGACAGGGGGGAGACACCGGGGAGCTGTTTTTT

V: TRBV9
J: TRBJ2-1
D: TRBD2
size: .
CDR3: CASSLTSGTYNEQFF
DNA: TGTGCCAGCAGCCTGACTAGCGGGACCTACAATGAGCAGTTCTTC

V: TRBV30
J: TRBJ2-7
D: TRBD1
size: .
CDR3: CAWSTGGQGSREQYF
DNA: TGTGCCTGGAGTACCGGGGGACAGGGATCTCGGGAGCAGTACTTC

V: TRBV7-9
J: TRBJ1-1
D: .
size: once
CDR3: CSSSSQGTEAFF
DNA: TGTTCCAGCAGCTCACAGGGAACTGAAGCTTTCTTT

V: TRBV7-9
J: TRBJ2-1
D: TRBD1
size: .
CDR3: CASSLEGQLQFF
DNA: TGTGCCAGCAGCTTAGAGGGACAGCTGCAGTTCTTC

V: TRBV9
J: TRBJ2-3
D: .
size: .
CDR3: CASSVGGVGGTDTQYF
DNA: TGTGCCAGCAGCGTAGGAGGCGTGGGGGGAACAGATACGCAGTATTTT

V: TRBV28
J: TRBJ2-1
D: .
size: .
CDR3: CASSAGYNEQFF
DNA: TGTGCCAGCAGTGCAGGTTACAATGAGCAGTTCTTC

V: TRBV10-3
J: TRBJ2-7
D: TRBD1
size: .
CDR3: CAISQTGAHEQYF
DNA: TGTGCCATCAGTCAGACAGGGGCCCACGAGCAGTACTTC

V: TRBV7-9
J: TRBJ2-3
D: TRBD2
size: .
CDR3: CASTLAGVWDTQYF
DNA: TGTGCCAGCACACTAGCGGGAGTCTGGGATACGCAGTATTTT

V: TRBV7-2
J: TRBJ2-1
D: TRBD1
size: few
CDR3: CASSLGLTGGNEQFF
DNA: TGTGCCAGCAGCTTAGGTCTCACAGGGGGCAATGAGCAGTTCTTC

V: TRBV6-5
J: TRBJ2-4
D: TRBD1
size: few
CDR3: CASSPDRNRRDIQYF
DNA: TGTGCCAGCAGTCCGGACAGGAATAGGCGTGACATTCAGTACTTC

V: TRBV9
J: TRBJ1-3
D: TRBD1
size: .
CDR3: CASSVGTGMGNTIYF
DNA: TGTGCCAGCAGCGTAGGGACAGGGATGGGAAACACCATATATTTT

V: TRBV9
J: TRBJ2-1
D: .
size: once
CDR3: CASSVGAGKVEQFF
DNA: TGTGCCAGCAGCGTAGGTGCGGGGAAGGTTGAGCAGTTCTTC

V: TRBV11-2
J: TRBJ2-3
D: TRBD1
size: .
CDR3: CASSFEDRTFLQYF
DNA: TGTGCCAGCAGCTTTGAGGACAGGACCTTTTTGCAGTATTTT

V: TRBV5-1
J: TRBJ2-1
D: TRBD2
size: .
CDR3: CASSSEGLVSNEQFF
DNA: TGCGCCAGCAGCTCAGAGGGACTAGTCTCAAATGAGCAGTTCTTC

V: TRBV25-1
J: TRBJ2-3
D: .
size: .
CDR3: CASSYAAPARTDTQYF
DNA: TGTGCCAGCAGTTACGCGGCTCCAGCCCGCACAGATACGCAGTATTTT

V: TRBV27
J: TRBJ1-5
D: .
size: .
CDR3: CASSFGAGAGQPQHF
DNA: TGTGCCAGCAGTTTCGGTGCGGGGGCGGGTCAGCCCCAGCATTTT

V: TRBV30
J: TRBJ1-3
D: .
size: .
CDR3: CAWSVLQTLSGNTIYF
DNA: TGTGCCTGGAGTGTTCTCCAGACTCTCTCTGGAAACACCATATATTTT

V: TRBV19
J: TRBJ1-2
D: TRBD1
size: .
CDR3: CASSLTGVGYTF
DNA: TGTGCCAGTAGTCTAACAGGGGTGGGCTACACCTTC

V: TRBV27
J: TRBJ1-4
D: TRBD1
size: few
CDR3: CASSLSGTGFEKLFF
DNA: TGTGCCAGCAGTTTATCCGGGACAGGGTTTGAAAAACTGTTTTTT

V: TRBV9
J: TRBJ2-5
D: TRBD1
size: .
CDR3: CASSSRTGTETQYF
DNA: TGTGCCAGCAGCTCTCGGACAGGGACAGAGACCCAGTACTTC

V: TRBV27
J: TRBJ2-5
D: TRBD2
size: once
CDR3: CASSLNSGRAQTQYF
DNA: TGTGCCAGCAGTTTAAATAGCGGGAGGGCTCAGACCCAGTACTTC

V: TRBV4-3
J: TRBJ2-1
D: TRBD1
size: .
CDR3: CASGDRRYGEQFF
DNA: TGCGCCAGCGGGGACAGGAGGTACGGTGAGCAGTTCTTC